This T cell receptor (beta chain) was sequenced for a study of cytomegalovirus exposure and HLA in healthy donors. Whole-study results and caveats: Earlier results showed most TCR beta V segments being productive about 90% or about 30% of the time. The availability of immune exposure information extended only to CMV serostatus. As a later analysis showed, a missense DCLRE1C variant was linked to trimming of TCR beta V- and J-genes.

The study ran its PCR with 60 Vbeta and 13 Jbeta primers. Clones were read by immunoSEQ multiplex PCR, and TCRdb kept only the in-frame ones, dropping some. The table lists 150,000 to 200,000 clones, 65% to 85% of them singletons. On this clone: What it recognizes is unknown.

CDR3 size: 14 residues. V lost 6 bases and J lost 0; bases outside the gene matches: 3. Germline-derived CDR1 and CDR2 are LNHDA and SQIVND (reference sequence). The sample was PBMCs. The V call is TRBV19, the J call TRBJ2-3; 7 bases align to TRBD2. The source is a male donor in good health and CMV-seropositive. CDR3 DNA: TGTGCCAGTAGCCCGACTAGCAGCACAGATACGCAGTATTTT. This sequence encodes CASSPTSSTDTQYF.